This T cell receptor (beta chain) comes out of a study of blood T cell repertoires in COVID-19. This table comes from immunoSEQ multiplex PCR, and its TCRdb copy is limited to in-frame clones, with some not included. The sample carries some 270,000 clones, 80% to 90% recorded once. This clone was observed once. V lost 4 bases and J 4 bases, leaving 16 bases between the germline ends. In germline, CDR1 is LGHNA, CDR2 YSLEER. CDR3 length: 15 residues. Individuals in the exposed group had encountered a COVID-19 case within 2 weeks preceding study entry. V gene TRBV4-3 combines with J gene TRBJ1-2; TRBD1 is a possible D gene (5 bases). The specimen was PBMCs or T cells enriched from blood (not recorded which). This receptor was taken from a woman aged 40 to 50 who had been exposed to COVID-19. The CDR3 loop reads CASSLVNRGIYGYTF. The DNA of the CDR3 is TGCGCCAGCAGCCTCGTCAACCGGGGGATCTATGGCTACACCTTC.